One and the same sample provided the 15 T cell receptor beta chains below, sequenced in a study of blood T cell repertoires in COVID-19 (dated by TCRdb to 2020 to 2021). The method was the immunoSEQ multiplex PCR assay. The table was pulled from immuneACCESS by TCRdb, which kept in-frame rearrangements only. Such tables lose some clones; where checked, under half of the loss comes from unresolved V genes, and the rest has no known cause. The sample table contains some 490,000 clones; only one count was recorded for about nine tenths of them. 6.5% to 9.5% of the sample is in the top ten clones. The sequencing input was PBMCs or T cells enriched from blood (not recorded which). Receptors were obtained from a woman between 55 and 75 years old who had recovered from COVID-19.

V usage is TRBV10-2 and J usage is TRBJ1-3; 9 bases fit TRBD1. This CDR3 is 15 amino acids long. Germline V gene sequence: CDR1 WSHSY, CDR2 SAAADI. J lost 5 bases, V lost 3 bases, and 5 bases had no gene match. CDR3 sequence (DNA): TGCGCCAGCAGTGAATACAGGGGGCCTAGAAACACCATATATTTT. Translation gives CASSEYRGPRNTIYF.

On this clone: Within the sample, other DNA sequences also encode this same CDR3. The CDR3 region is CASSFERGQETQYF. For the CDR3, the DNA is TGCGCCAGCAGCTTCGAGCGGGGGCAAGAGACCCAGTACTTC. J is TRBJ2-5 and V is TRBV5-1, with 8 bases matching TRBD2. The CDR3 sequence is 14 residues long. Germline CDR1 and CDR2: SGHRS and YFSETQ. The V and J ends lost 2 bases and 2 bases, in that order; junction bases with no gene match: 2.

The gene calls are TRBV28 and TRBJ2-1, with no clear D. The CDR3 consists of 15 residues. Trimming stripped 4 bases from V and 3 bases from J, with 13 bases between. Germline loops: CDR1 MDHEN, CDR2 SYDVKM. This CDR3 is CASSSPTPGYNEQFF. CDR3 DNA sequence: TGTGCCAGCAGTTCTCCGACCCCGGGCTACAATGAGCAGTTCTTC.

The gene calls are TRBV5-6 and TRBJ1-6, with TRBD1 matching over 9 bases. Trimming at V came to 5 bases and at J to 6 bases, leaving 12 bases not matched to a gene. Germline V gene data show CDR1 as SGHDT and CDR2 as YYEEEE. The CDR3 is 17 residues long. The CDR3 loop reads CASSIRVTGGRNSPLHF. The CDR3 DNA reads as TGTGCCAGCAGTATACGGGTAACAGGGGGCCGTAATTCACCCCTCCACTTT.

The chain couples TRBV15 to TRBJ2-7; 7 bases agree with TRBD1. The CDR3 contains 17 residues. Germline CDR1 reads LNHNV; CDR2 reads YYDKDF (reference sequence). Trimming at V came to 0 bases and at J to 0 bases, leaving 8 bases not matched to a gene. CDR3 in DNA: TGTGCCACCAGCAGAGAACATTTAGGGGGCCGCTCCTACGAGCAGTACTTC. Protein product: CATSREHLGGRSYEQYF.

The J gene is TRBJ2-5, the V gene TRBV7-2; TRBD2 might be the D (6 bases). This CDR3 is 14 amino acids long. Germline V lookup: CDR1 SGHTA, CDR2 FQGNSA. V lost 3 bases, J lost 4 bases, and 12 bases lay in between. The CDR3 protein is CASSFVPAGETQYF. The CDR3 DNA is TGTGCCAGCAGCTTTGTCCCAGCGGGAGAGACCCAGTACTTC.

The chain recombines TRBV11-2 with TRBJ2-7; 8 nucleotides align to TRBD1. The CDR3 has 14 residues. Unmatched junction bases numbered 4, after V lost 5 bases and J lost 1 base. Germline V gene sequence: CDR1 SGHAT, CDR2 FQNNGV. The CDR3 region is CASSLTGESYEQYV. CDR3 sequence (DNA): TGTGCCAGCAGCCTGACAGGGGAGTCCTACGAGCAGTACGTC.

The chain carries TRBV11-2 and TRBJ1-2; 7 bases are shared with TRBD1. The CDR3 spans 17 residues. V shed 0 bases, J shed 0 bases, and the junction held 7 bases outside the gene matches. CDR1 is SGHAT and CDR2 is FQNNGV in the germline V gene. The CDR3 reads CASSLDPRTGPNYGYTF. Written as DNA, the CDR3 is TGTGCCAGCAGCTTAGATCCCCGGACAGGACCTAACTATGGCTACACCTTC. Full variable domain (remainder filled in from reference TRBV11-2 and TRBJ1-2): EAGVAQSPRYKIIEKRQSVAFWCNPISGHATLYWYQQILGQGPKLLIQFQNNGVVDDSQLPKDRFSAERLKGVDSTLKIQPAKLEDSAVYLCASSLDPRTGPNYGYTFGSGTRLTVV.

The CDR3 DNA reads as TGTGCCAGCAGCTTTCACGGCCAAGAGACCCAGTACTTC. It translates to CASSFHGQETQYF. V is TRBV7-7 and J is TRBJ2-5; D is undetermined. This CDR3 comprises 13 residues. The V end lost 3 bases, the J end lost 1 base, and 6 bases lay between the germline ends. Germline CDR1 and CDR2: SSHAT and FNYEAQ (reference sequence).

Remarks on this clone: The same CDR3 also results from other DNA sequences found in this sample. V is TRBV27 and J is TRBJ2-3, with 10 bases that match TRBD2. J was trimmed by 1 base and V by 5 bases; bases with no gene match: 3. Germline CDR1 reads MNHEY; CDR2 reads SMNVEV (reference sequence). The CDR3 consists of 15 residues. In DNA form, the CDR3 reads TGTGCCAGCAGTCCGCTAGCGGGGGGCACAGATACGCAGTATTTT. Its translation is CASSPLAGGTDTQYF.

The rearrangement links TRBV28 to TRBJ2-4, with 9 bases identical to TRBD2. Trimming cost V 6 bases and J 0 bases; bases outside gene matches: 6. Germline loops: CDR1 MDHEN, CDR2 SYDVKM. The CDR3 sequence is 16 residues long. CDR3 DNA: TGTGCCAGCAGATCTAGCGGGAAATTAGCCAAAAACATTCAGTACTTC. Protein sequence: CASRSSGKLAKNIQYF. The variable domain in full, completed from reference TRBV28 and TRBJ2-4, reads DVKVTQSSRYLVKRTGEKVFLECVQDMDHENMFWYRQDPGLGLRLIYFSYDVKMKEKGDIPEGYSVSREKKERFSLILESASTNQTSMYLCASRSSGKLAKNIQYFGAGTRLSVL.

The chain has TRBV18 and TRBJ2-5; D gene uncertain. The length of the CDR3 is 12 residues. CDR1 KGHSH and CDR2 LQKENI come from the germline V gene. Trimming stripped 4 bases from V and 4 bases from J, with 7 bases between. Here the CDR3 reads CASSQSRETQYF. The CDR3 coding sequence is TGTGCCAGCTCACAATCTCGAGAGACCCAGTACTTC.

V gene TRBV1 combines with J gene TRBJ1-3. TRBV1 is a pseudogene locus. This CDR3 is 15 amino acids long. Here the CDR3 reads CTSSQDQTGGDTIYF. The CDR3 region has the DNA TGCACCAGCAGCCAAGATCAGACGGGAGGAGACACCATATATTTT.

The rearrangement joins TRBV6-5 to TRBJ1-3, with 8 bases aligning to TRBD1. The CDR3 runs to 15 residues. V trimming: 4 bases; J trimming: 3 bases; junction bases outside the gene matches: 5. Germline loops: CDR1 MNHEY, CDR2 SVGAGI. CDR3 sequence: CASSFAGGHGNTIYF. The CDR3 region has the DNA TGTGCCAGCAGTTTCGCAGGGGGCCATGGAAACACCATATATTTT.

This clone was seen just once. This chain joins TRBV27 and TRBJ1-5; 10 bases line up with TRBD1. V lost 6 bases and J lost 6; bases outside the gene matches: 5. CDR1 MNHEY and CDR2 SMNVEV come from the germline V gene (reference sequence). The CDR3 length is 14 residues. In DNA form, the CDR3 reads TGTGCCAGCAGGCTGACAGGGGGCGGTCAGCCCCAGCATTTT. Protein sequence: CASRLTGGGQPQHF.